This T cell receptor beta chain was observed in a study of T cell responses to AZD1222 COVID-19 vaccine. Study-wide results and caveats: Donors were largely white British and mainly female; clonal diversity was possibly underestimated. Spike-specific TCRs gained breadth and depth after people received two AZD1222 doses.

Some clones are missing from TCRdb's copy, which holds only in-frame ones; the method was immunoSEQ multiplex PCR. This table has roughly 70,000 clones, 80% appearing once. Second-dose groups at about 4 or about 12 weeks were pooled. The CDR3 has 11 residues. Germline values: CDR1 SGHDT, CDR2 YYEEEE. Trimming removed 2 bases from V and 3 bases from J, with 3 bases in between. This clone was picked up one time. Its target is not known. This chain links TRBV5-6 with TRBJ2-7; no reliable D call. The receptor comes from an adult who received the AZD1222 COVID-19 vaccine. Material: peripheral blood, obtained 28 days after the second AZD1222 dose. The CDR3 spells CASSLGYEQYF. The CDR3 DNA sequence: TGTGCCAGCAGCTTAGGCTACGAGCAGTACTTC. Complete variable domain (other parts from reference TRBV5-6 and TRBJ2-7): DAGVTQSPTHLIKTRGQQVTLRCSPKSGHDTVSWYQQALGQGPQFIFQYYEEEERQRGNFPDRFSGHQFPNYSSELNVNALLLGDSALYLCASSLGYEQYFGPGTRLTVT.